These 20 T cell receptor beta chains came from one sample sequenced in a study of blood T cell repertoires in COVID-19. Here immunoSEQ multiplex PCR was the method, and the copy in TCRdb shows in-frame clones only, minus some. There are more than 300,000 clones in the sample; roughly four fifths occur only once, and less than 6% lies in the top ten. Source material: PBMCs or T cells enriched from blood (not recorded which). The receptor source for this set is a woman aged 45-65 years who had recovered from COVID-19.

This clone occurred a few times. CDR3 bases: TGCGCCAGCAGCCAAGATTACCTGGACAGGGGGCGCGTTGGATACGAGCAGTACTTC. It specifies CASSQDYLDRGRVGYEQYF. V and J are TRBV4-1 and TRBJ2-7; 11 bases line up with TRBD1. CDR3 length: 19 residues. Trimming at V came to 0 bases and at J to 4 bases, leaving 14 bases not matched to a gene. In germline, CDR1 is MGHRA, CDR2 YSYEKL.

This rearrangement joins TRBV9 to TRBJ2-2; 7 bases agree with TRBD1. This CDR3 spans 15 amino acids. The V and J ends lost 2 bases and 2 bases, in that order; junction bases with no gene match: 3. Germline V gene data show CDR1 as SGDLS and CDR2 as YYNGEE. For the CDR3, the DNA is TGTGCCAGCAGCGTGGGACAGATTAACACCGGGGAGCTGTTTTTT. It encodes CASSVGQINTGELFF.

The chain employs TRBV5-1 and TRBJ1-2, with D unresolved. Germline V gene sequence: CDR1 SGHRS, CDR2 YFSETQ. V was cut by 4 bases and J by 2 bases, with 15 bases left in between. This CDR3 spans 15 amino acids. The CDR3 loop is CASSGGSGQNYGYTF. CDR3 in DNA: TGCGCCAGCAGCGGCGGGAGTGGGCAGAACTATGGCTACACCTTC.

This chain links TRBV5-1 with TRBJ1-2; D uncertain. V was trimmed by 6 bases and J by 4 bases, leaving 19 bases between them. CDR1 is SGHRS, CDR2 YFSETQ, per germline. CDR3 length: 15 amino acids. In nucleotides, the CDR3 is TGCGCCAGCAACGCCAATGGGCAGGATATCTATGGCTACACCTTC. Protein sequence: CASNANGQDIYGYTF. Full variable domain (remainder filled in from reference TRBV5-1 and TRBJ1-2): KAGVTQTPRYLIKTRGQQVTLSCSPISGHRSVSWYQQTPGQGLQFLFEYFSETQRNKGNFPGRFSGRQFSNSRSEMNVSTLELGDSALYLCASNANGQDIYGYTFGSGTRLTVV.

The chain links TRBV19 to TRBJ1-2, with D possibly TRBD1 on 5 matching bases. The CDR3 is made up of 14 amino acids. CDR1 and CDR2 (germline): LNHDA, SQIVND (reference sequence). Trimming took 7 bases from V and 5 from J, leaving 17 bases between them. The CDR3 reads CASKIRGEEYGYTF. Here the CDR3 DNA reads TGTGCCAGTAAAATACGAGGGGAGGAATATGGCTACACCTTC.

V usage is TRBV14 and J usage is TRBJ2-5, with 11 bases identical to TRBD2. Germline loops: CDR1 SGHDN, CDR2 FVKESK. The CDR3 is 17 residues long. The trim removed 2 bases at V and 5 bases at J, leaving 10 bases unmatched. The CDR3 sequence is CASSQHLTSGRKETQYF. The CDR3 region has the DNA TGTGCCAGCAGCCAACACCTAACTAGCGGGAGAAAGGAGACCCAGTACTTC.

The J gene is TRBJ1-1, the V gene TRBV6-5; D uncertain. The ends were cut back, 6 bases at V and 3 bases at J, with 11 bases in the middle. This CDR3 has 13 residues. CDR1 is MNHEY, CDR2 SVGAGI, per germline. CDR3 DNA sequence: TGTGCCAGCAGAGCGGGGTCCGACACTGAAGCTTTCTTT. Protein product: CASRAGSDTEAFF.

The chain couples TRBV2 to TRBJ2-3, with 8 positions matching TRBD1. Germline values: CDR1 SNHLY, CDR2 FYNNEI. The CDR3 loop spans 16 amino acids. Unmatched junction bases numbered 8, after V lost 5 bases and J lost 1 base. The CDR3 nucleotides read TGTGCCAGCAGTTTAGACCAGGGGGCTGGCACAGATACGCAGTATTTT. It specifies CASSLDQGAGTDTQYF.

The rearrangement uses TRBV5-1 and TRBJ1-1; TRBD1 aligns across 8 bases. Germline V lookup: CDR1 SGHRS, CDR2 YFSETQ. The CDR3 sequence is 15 residues long. V shed 4 bases and J 4 bases; nucleotides not matched to a gene: 9. CDR3 in DNA: TGCGCCAGCAGCGACAGACCCCAGGGGGCCACTGAAGCTTTCTTT. It translates to CASSDRPQGATEAFF. Full variable domain (missing parts from reference TRBV5-1 and TRBJ1-1): KAGVTQTPRYLIKTRGQQVTLSCSPISGHRSVSWYQQTPGQGLQFLFEYFSETQRNKGNFPGRFSGRQFSNSRSEMNVSTLELGDSALYLCASSDRPQGATEAFFGQGTRLTVV.

The gene calls are TRBV11-2 and TRBJ2-5; D is unclear. The ends were cut back, 1 base at V and 0 bases at J, with 15 bases in the middle. The CDR3 sequence is 17 residues long. Per germline, CDR1 SGHAT and CDR2 FQNNGV. DNA of the CDR3: TGTGCCAGCAGCTTAGGACTTGCAACGATCTACCAAGAGACCCAGTACTTC. Translation gives CASSLGLATIYQETQYF. The full variable domain, its missing parts supplied by reference TRBV11-2 and TRBJ2-5, is EAGVAQSPRYKIIEKRQSVAFWCNPISGHATLYWYQQILGQGPKLLIQFQNNGVVDDSQLPKDRFSAERLKGVDSTLKIQPAKLEDSAVYLCASSLGLATIYQETQYFGPGTRLLVL.

This chain joins TRBV7-2 and TRBJ2-1, with 9 bases aligning to TRBD2. The junction had 14 bases not matched to a gene; V was cut back by 2 bases and J by 6 bases. Germline values: CDR1 SGHTA, CDR2 FQGNSA. CDR3 length: 18 amino acids. The chain's CDR3 is CASSLIGFASGVFNEQFF. The DNA for the CDR3 is TGTGCCAGCAGCTTAATAGGTTTTGCTAGCGGGGTTTTCAATGAGCAGTTCTTC.

This clone was recorded only once. J is TRBJ1-2 and V is TRBV7-2; TRBD1 matches at 8 bases. The germline V gene encodes CDR1 SGHTA and CDR2 FQGNSA. The J segment lost 4 bases and the V segment lost 4 bases, leaving 5 bases of the junction unmatched. The CDR3 spans 14 residues. The CDR3 DNA sequence: TGTGCCAGCAGCTCCACCGGACAGGGCTATGGCTACACCTTC. It encodes CASSSTGQGYGYTF.

V gene TRBV14 combines with J gene TRBJ2-5, with 7 bases aligning to TRBD2. The CDR3 sequence is 14 residues long. Trimming took 2 bases from V and 3 from J; bases not matched to a gene: 3. Germline V gene sequence: CDR1 SGHDN, CDR2 FVKESK. The CDR3 loop is CASSQYLAEETQYF. CDR3 DNA: TGTGCCAGCAGCCAATACCTAGCGGAAGAGACCCAGTACTTC.

The chain uses TRBV19 and TRBJ1-1, with TRBD1 matching 7 bases. The CDR3 length is 15 residues. Germline assignment: CDR1 LNHDA and CDR2 SQIVND (reference sequence). Losses at the gene ends were 4 bases for V and 4 bases for J; bases not matched to a gene: 9. The CDR3 DNA is TGTGCCAGTAGTACTACAGGGGTGGTTGGCACTGAAGCTTTCTTT. It is translated as CASSTTGVVGTEAFF. Together with reference TRBV19 and TRBJ1-1, the CDR3 gives the full variable domain: DGGITQSPKYLFRKEGQNVTLSCEQNLNHDAMYWYRQDPGQGLRLIYYSQIVNDFQKGDIAEGYSVSREKKESFPLTVTSAQKNPTAFYLCASSTTGVVGTEAFFGQGTRLTVV.

This clone was seen a handful of times. This chain uses TRBV18 with TRBJ1-4, with a possible D match to TRBD1 (5 bases). Trimming pared 0 bases from V and 5 bases from J, leaving 13 bases between. The CDR3 covers 16 residues. Germline loops: CDR1 KGHSH, CDR2 LQKENI. The CDR3 DNA reads as TGTGCCAGCTCACCACCTCACAGGCAGCCCAATGAAAAACTGTTTTTT. It codes for CASSPPHRQPNEKLFF.

The V and J genes are TRBV19 and TRBJ2-7, with 7 bases that match TRBD1. J gave up 3 bases and V 5 bases, and 7 bases lay outside the gene matches. CDR1 LNHDA and CDR2 SQIVND come from the germline V gene (reference sequence). The CDR3 has 14 residues. Written as DNA, the CDR3 is TGTGCCAGTAGTCCACAGGGGCTGCGCTACGAGCAGTACTTC. This sequence encodes CASSPQGLRYEQYF.

This clone was seen only once. This chain links TRBV19 with TRBJ1-4; 7 nucleotides match TRBD1. Trimming at V came to 6 bases and at J to 7 bases, leaving 11 bases not matched to a gene. CDR1 and CDR2 from the germline V gene are LNHDA and SQIVND (reference sequence). CDR3 length equals 15 residues. DNA of the CDR3: TGTGCCAGTAGAAACTCGACAGGGTTGGGTGAAAAACTGTTTTTT. It codes for CASRNSTGLGEKLFF.

This clone was seen once. This chain joins TRBV7-2 and TRBJ2-6; no definite D call. The CDR3 is 14 amino acids. Trimming took off 4 bases at V and 2 bases at J, with 6 bases between the two ends. Per germline, CDR1 SGHTA and CDR2 FQGNSA. The CDR3 sequence is CASSSGTGANVLTF. CDR3 sequence (DNA): TGTGCCAGCAGCTCAGGTACTGGGGCCAACGTCCTGACTTTC.

V and J are TRBV29-1 and TRBJ1-2; 7 nucleotides agree with TRBD1. Looked up from germline, CDR1 is SQVTM and CDR2 is ANQGSEA. This CDR3 contains 12 residues. V dropped 6 bases and J dropped 3; count of bases not matched to a gene: 4. CDR3 region: CSVPTGDYGYTF. The CDR3 nucleotides are TGCAGCGTCCCTACAGGGGACTATGGCTACACCTTC. Full variable domain (outside the CDR3, taken from reference TRBV29-1 and TRBJ1-2): SAVISQKPSRDICQRGTSLTIQCQVDSQVTMMFWYRQQPGQSLTLIATANQGSEATYESGFVIDKFPISRPNLTFSTLTVSNMSPEDSSIYLCSVPTGDYGYTFGSGTRLTVV.

This clone came up a few times. The chain joins TRBV5-1 to TRBJ1-2, with TRBD1 matching over 8 bases. There are 19 residues in the CDR3. The V segment lost 4 bases and the J segment 0 bases; nucleotides outside the gene matches: 17. Germline V gene data show CDR1 as SGHRS and CDR2 as YFSETQ. The DNA of the CDR3 is TGCGCCAGCAGCCGTCCACGAGGACAGGGACCCCTAGCTAACTATGGCTACACCTTC. It translates to CASSRPRGQGPLANYGYTF. Complete variable domain (other parts from reference TRBV5-1 and TRBJ1-2): KAGVTQTPRYLIKTRGQQVTLSCSPISGHRSVSWYQQTPGQGLQFLFEYFSETQRNKGNFPGRFSGRQFSNSRSEMNVSTLELGDSALYLCASSRPRGQGPLANYGYTFGSGTRLTVV.